Below are 6 T cell receptor beta chains sequenced from a single sample in a study of T cell responses to AZD1222 COVID-19 vaccine. The table came from immunoSEQ multiplex PCR; TCRdb's copy has only in-frame clones and leaves some out. This table has 120,000 or so clones, approximately 92% appearing once. The sample consisted of peripheral blood, taken on day 0 of AZD1222 vaccination. The receptors come from an adult in good health.

This clone was seen only once. This chain uses TRBV19 with TRBJ1-2; unclear D gene. V was trimmed by 7 bases and J by 4 bases, leaving 16 bases between them. In germline, CDR1 is LNHDA, CDR2 SQIVND (reference sequence). The CDR3 has 14 amino acids. The DNA of the CDR3 is TGTGCCAGTATCACAGACGGAGGCGGCTATGGCTACACCTTC. Encoded protein: CASITDGGGYGYTF.

CDR3 loop: CASSHPRGGEQYF. The DNA for the CDR3 is TGTGCCAGCAGCCACCCACGGGGGGGTGAGCAGTACTTC. This chain links TRBV11-1 with TRBJ2-7, with TRBD2 identical over 8 bases. V trimming: 5 bases; J trimming: 7 bases; junction bases outside the gene matches: 7. CDR3 length: 13 residues. The germline V gene encodes CDR1 SGHAT and CDR2 FQDESV (reference sequence). Combining the CDR3 with reference TRBV11-1 and TRBJ2-7 gives the whole variable domain EAEVAQSPRYKITEKSQAVAFWCDPISGHATLYWYRQILGQGPELLVQFQDESVVDDSQLPKDRFSAERLKGVDSTLKIQPAELGDSAMYLCASSHPRGGEQYFGPGTRLTVT.

V usage is TRBV10-3 and J usage is TRBJ1-3, with a weak D call TRBD1 (6 bases). Trimming stripped 4 bases from V and 2 bases from J, with 9 bases between. The CDR3 consists of 14 residues. Germline assignment: CDR1 ENHRY and CDR2 SYGVKD. DNA of the CDR3: TGTGCCATCAGTGTTACAGGGACTGGAAACACCATATATTTT. Protein sequence: CAISVTGTGNTIYF.

With regard to this clone: The identical CDR3 is also encoded by other nucleotide sequences in the sample. The chain links TRBV5-1 to TRBJ2-1; 8 bases fit TRBD2. CDR1 SGHRS and CDR2 YFSETQ come from the germline V gene. Trimming took 0 bases from V and 3 from J; bases not matched to a gene: 2. The length of the CDR3 is 15 residues. The CDR3 sequence: CASSLGLAGYNEQFF. CDR3 in DNA: TGCGCCAGCAGCTTGGGGCTAGCGGGCTACAATGAGCAGTTCTTC.

The chain carries TRBV6-5 and TRBJ1-4; D is perhaps TRBD1 (5 bases). Germline V CDR1 and CDR2: MNHEY, SVGAGI. V was cut by 8 bases and J by 0 bases, with 13 bases left in between. The CDR3 extends over 15 amino acids. The CDR3 spells CASLPRTTTNEKLFF. CDR3 coding DNA: TGTGCCAGCCTCCCTCGGACAACAACTAATGAAAAACTGTTTTTT.

The chain couples TRBV13 to TRBJ1-1; the D is unclear. Germline-derived CDR1 and CDR2 are PRHDT and FYEKMQ (reference sequence). Between the trimmed V and J ends, which lost 1 base and 1 base, there was a span of 4 bases. The length of the CDR3 is 13 residues. The CDR3 spells CASSLARNTEAFF. The CDR3 DNA reads TGTGCCAGCAGCTTAGCCCGGAACACTGAAGCTTTCTTT.